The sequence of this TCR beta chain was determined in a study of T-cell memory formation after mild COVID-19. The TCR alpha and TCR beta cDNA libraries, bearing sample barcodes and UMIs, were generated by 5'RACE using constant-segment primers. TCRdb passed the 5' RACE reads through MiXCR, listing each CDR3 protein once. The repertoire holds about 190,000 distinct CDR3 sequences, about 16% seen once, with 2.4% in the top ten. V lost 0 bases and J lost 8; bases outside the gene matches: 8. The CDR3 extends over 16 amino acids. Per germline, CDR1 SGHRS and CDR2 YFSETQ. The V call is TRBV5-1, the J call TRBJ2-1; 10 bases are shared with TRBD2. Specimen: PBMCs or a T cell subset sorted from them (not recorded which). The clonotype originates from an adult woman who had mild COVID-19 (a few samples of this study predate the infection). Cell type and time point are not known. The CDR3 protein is CASSLVASGGQDEQFF. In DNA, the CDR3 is TGCGCCAGCAGCTTGGTTGCTAGCGGGGGCCAGGATGAGCAGTTCTTC.